This TCR beta chain was recorded in a study of cytomegalovirus exposure and HLA in healthy donors. As for the study in general: Some 87 million unique TCRs from HLA-typed donors were held in an early release of data. Study findings and constraints: The study put 150 or so TCR beta chains on its list as cytomegalovirus-associated. A later analysis reportedly found that, within productive TCRs, an Asian-associated ancestry cluster had fewer N-insertions than the mean observed across the roughly 730 donors. Analysis performed later showed TCR beta chains linked to HLA being more clonally expanded than equally common others.

Use of 60 Vbeta and 13 Jbeta primers characterized the PCR. Method: immunoSEQ multiplex PCR; TCRdb's copy keeps in-frame clones and lacks some. The sample has about 190,000 clones, about nine tenths seen once. CDR1 is KGHSH and CDR2 is LQKENI in the germline V gene. V was shortened by 0 bases and J by 0 bases, with 8 bases between the two germline ends. CDR3 size: 15 residues. The count of this clone is one. Its specificity is not known. Sequenced input: PBMCs. This receptor was obtained from a man in his thirties or forties in good health and CMV-seronegative. The chain employs TRBV18 and TRBJ1-2; D is possibly TRBD1 (5 bases). The CDR3 sequence: CASSPPTVTNYGYTF. CDR3 DNA: TGTGCCAGCTCACCACCGACAGTTACTAACTATGGCTACACCTTC.